Sequencing of this T cell receptor (beta chain) was carried out in a study of CD8 T cells in ankylosing spondylitis. One entry per CDR3 protein results from TCRdb running MiXCR on the 5' RACE reads. The table lists 200,000 to 250,000 distinct CDR3 sequences, about 10% of them singletons. This clonotype was counted many times. The CDR3 runs 19 residues. Germline lookup yields CDR1 MNHEY and CDR2 SMNVEV (reference sequence). V lost 3 bases to trimming and J lost 6 bases; unmatched junction nucleotides: 15. The TCR was taken from a male donor with ankylosing spondylitis or in good health (not recorded which). V gene TRBV27 combines with J gene TRBJ1-6, with 9 positions matching TRBD1. What was sequenced was blood, either unsorted or a sorted T cell fraction (not recorded which). CDR3 coding DNA: TGTGCCAGCAGTTTGAATGCGTATCCTCGACAGGGGGTTAATTCACCCCTCCACTTT. Its translation is CASSLNAYPRQGVNSPLHF.